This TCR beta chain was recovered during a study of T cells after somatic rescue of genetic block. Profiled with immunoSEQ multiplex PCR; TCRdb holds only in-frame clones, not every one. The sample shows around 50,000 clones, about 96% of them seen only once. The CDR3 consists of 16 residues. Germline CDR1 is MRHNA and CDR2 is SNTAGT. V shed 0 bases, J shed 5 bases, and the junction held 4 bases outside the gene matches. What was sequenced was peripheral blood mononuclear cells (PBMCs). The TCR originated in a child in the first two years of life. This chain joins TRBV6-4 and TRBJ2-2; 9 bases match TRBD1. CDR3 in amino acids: CASSDSDRGLTGELFF. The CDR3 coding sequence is TGTGCCAGCAGTGACTCGGACAGGGGCTTAACCGGGGAGCTGTTTTTT.